This T cell receptor (beta chain) was recorded in a study of T-cell reconstitution after alpha-beta-depleted transplantation in children. As it was prepared, the TCRbeta library received unique molecular identifiers. TCRdb analysed the PCR reads with MiXCR anew, one entry per CDR3 protein. The sample carries fewer than 750,000 distinct CDR3 sequences, 27% recorded once. CDR1 and CDR2 (germline): KGHSH, LQKENI. V gave up 8 bases and J gave up 0 bases, with 11 bases separating them. CDR3 size: 13 residues. The sequence derives from a boy under two years old with Wiskott-Aldrich syndrome, due to receive a stem cell transplant. The sequencing here drew on PBMCs, taken before TCRalphabeta/CD19-depleted stem cell transplant. This chain uses TRBV18 with TRBJ2-7; tentative D call: TRBD2 (5 bases). CDR3 in DNA: TGTGCCAGCATCGGAGCGGACTCCTACGAGCAGTACTTC. This codes for CASIGADSYEQYF.